The sequence of this T cell receptor (beta chain) was determined in a study of shared clonotypes between healthy human individuals. The assay was immunoSEQ multiplex PCR, and TCRdb's table has in-frame clones only and misses some. This sample has about 2,100,000 clones, with around 93% found just once. Germline lookup yields CDR1 SGHVS and CDR2 FQNEAQ. V was trimmed by 3 bases and J by 3 bases, leaving 8 bases between them. The CDR3 has 13 residues. Naive CD8 populations comprised CD45RO-negative cells positively selected for CCR7, excluding terminally differentiated effector memory CD45RA+ cells. The chain joins TRBV7-8 to TRBJ2-5; D call uncertain. This clonotype was sampled from a man aged 18 to 29 in good health. Some clones in this sample may be carry-over from other donors' samples. Source material: naive CD8+ T cells from PBMCs. CDR3 nucleotides: TGTGCCAGCAGCTTGGGAACTGAAGAGACCCAGTACTTC. It codes for CASSLGTEETQYF.